These 31 T cell receptor beta chains came from one sample sequenced in a study of shared clonotypes between healthy human individuals (dated by TCRdb to about 2020). Library preparation was by the immunoSEQ multiplex PCR assay. TCRdb took over this immuneACCESS table, retaining in-frame rearrangements with V and J assigned. Such tables are incomplete; in checked studies, under half of the missing clones stem from an unresolved V gene, and the remainder is unexplained. The sample table contains millions of clones; only one count was recorded for over 85% of them. The ten most abundant clones make up 0.11% to 0.15% of the sample. The sequenced sample consisted of naive CD4+ T cells sorted from blood. This specimen's cell subset or site label, interpreted: CD45RA+ positively selected. Receptor source: a young man in good health.

This clone has a single count. The genes are TRBV6-5 and TRBJ2-7; 12 bases map to TRBD1. Germline assignment: CDR1 MNHEY and CDR2 SVGAGI. V was pared by 2 bases and J by 7 bases, with 6 bases of the junction left unmatched. The length of the CDR3 is 15 residues. The CDR3 region is CASSYGTGGSGEQYF. The CDR3, as DNA: TGTGCCAGCAGTTACGGGACAGGGGGCTCTGGAGAGCAGTACTTC.

This sequence joins TRBV18 and TRBJ2-3, with TRBD2 matching over 15 bases. The V gene's germline CDR1 is KGHSH and CDR2 LQKENI. V was pared by 2 bases and J by 6 bases, with 3 bases of the junction left unmatched. The CDR3 is 16 amino acids. The CDR3 nucleotides read TGTGCCAGCTCACCAGGACTAGCGGGGGGGATGGATACGCAGTATTTT. Residues: CASSPGLAGGMDTQYF.

The V gene is TRBV7-6, the J gene TRBJ2-3, with TRBD2 matching 8 bases. V gave up 6 bases and J gave up 1 base; unmatched junction bases: 15. In germline, CDR1 is SGHVS, CDR2 FNYEAQ. CDR3 length: 18 residues. CDR3 amino acids: CASSHTSGARSGTDTQYF. CDR3 nucleotides: TGTGCCAGCAGTCACACTAGCGGAGCCCGCTCGGGCACAGATACGCAGTATTTT.

This chain links TRBV11-2 with TRBJ2-5; D ambiguous. The V gene's germline CDR1 is SGHAT and CDR2 FQNNGV. The CDR3 contains 15 residues. Trimming shortened V by 1 base and J by 1 base, and 10 bases separated the two germline ends. This chain's CDR3 is CASSLGRSSQETQYF. The DNA of the CDR3 is TGTGCCAGCAGCTTAGGTAGGAGCAGCCAAGAGACCCAGTACTTC.

The chain combines TRBV10-3 with TRBJ1-4, with D unresolved. CDR1 is ENHRY and CDR2 is SYGVKD in the germline V gene. The V and J ends lost 5 bases and 7 bases respectively, with 11 bases between them. This CDR3 comprises 13 residues. The CDR3 bases are TGTGCCATCAGTTTCCGTTCTGGTGAAAAACTGTTTTTT. This encodes CAISFRSGEKLFF.

For this clone: Other DNA sequences within the sample encode an identical CDR3. The CDR3 sequence: CASSYSSGGLYEQYF. The CDR3 DNA is TGTGCCAGCAGTTACTCGAGTGGGGGGCTGTACGAGCAGTACTTC. The V call is TRBV6-5, the J call TRBJ2-7, with D perhaps given as TRBD1 or TRBD2 (6 bases each). In germline, CDR1 is MNHEY, CDR2 SVGAGI. The CDR3 loop spans 15 amino acids. V lost 0 bases and J 4 bases, leaving 13 bases between the germline ends.

V is TRBV7-9 and J is TRBJ2-3, with D perhaps matching TRBD1 (5 bases). The V end lost 4 bases, the J end lost 0 bases, and 11 bases lay between the germline ends. This CDR3 contains 15 residues. Germline V gene data show CDR1 as SEHNR and CDR2 as FQNEAQ (reference sequence). CDR3 region: CASSWLQESTDTQYF. The CDR3 DNA follows: TGTGCCAGCAGCTGGCTACAGGAGAGCACAGATACGCAGTATTTT.

The chain carries TRBV4-1 and TRBJ2-7, with 8 positions matching TRBD2. Germline V gene lookup returns CDR1 MGHRA and CDR2 YSYEKL. The CDR3 covers 14 residues. J lost 5 bases, V lost 3 bases, and 6 bases had no gene match. The CDR3 coding sequence is TGCGCCAGCAGCCATGTACTTAGCGGGGACGAGCAGTACTTC. Its translation is CASSHVLSGDEQYF.

This chain links TRBV7-5 with TRBJ2-7; the DNA was not compared with TRBD1, the D call given in the table. TRBV7-5 is a listed pseudogene. The length of the CDR3 is 15 residues. The CDR3: CARSSTGPVPYEQYF. DNA of the CDR3: TGTGCCAGAAGCTCGACAGGCCCCGTTCCCTACGAGCAGTACTTC.

The chain recombines TRBV6-1 with TRBJ2-2; the match to TRBD2 covers 12 bases. The V gene end was trimmed by 4 bases and the J gene end by 6 bases; junction bases not matched to a gene: 3. CDR3 length equals 15 residues. The germline V gene has CDR1 MNHNS and CDR2 SASEGT. CDR3 region: CASSGLAGVSGELFF. The CDR3 DNA is TGTGCCAGCAGTGGACTAGCGGGGGTTTCCGGGGAGCTGTTTTTT.

The chain couples TRBV2 to TRBJ2-3, with D possibly being TRBD2 (5 bases). Trimming left V 9 bases short and J 4 bases short, with 11 bases between. Germline V gives CDR1 SNHLY, CDR2 FYNNEI. The CDR3 has 12 amino acids. The CDR3: CARRLRADTQYF. The CDR3 DNA is TGTGCCAGACGACTGCGGGCAGATACGCAGTATTTT.

This chain uses TRBV6-1 with TRBJ1-1; no clear D gene. Looked up from germline, CDR1 is MNHNS and CDR2 is SASEGT. V lost 2 bases and J lost 0, with 10 bases in between. The CDR3 totals 15 residues. The CDR3 loop reads CASSESRLMNTEAFF. The CDR3 DNA reads TGTGCCAGCAGTGAATCTCGACTCATGAACACTGAAGCTTTCTTT.

As regards this clone: The sample contains more than one DNA sequence encoding this CDR3. The V call is TRBV18, the J call TRBJ2-5, with 10 bases that match TRBD1. CDR1 KGHSH and CDR2 LQKENI come from the germline V gene. The trim removed 3 bases at V and 5 bases at J, leaving 0 bases unmatched. The CDR3 spans 13 residues. The CDR3 DNA reads as TGTGCCAGCTCACCGGGACAGGGGGAGACCCAGTACTTC. It specifies CASSPGQGETQYF.

J is TRBJ2-1 and V is TRBV5-1; weak D call: TRBD2 (5 bases). V lost 4 bases and J lost 6, with 14 bases in between. The CDR3 extends over 14 amino acids. Germline V gene lookup returns CDR1 SGHRS and CDR2 YFSETQ. The CDR3 spells CASSLVPTSNEQFF. The CDR3, as DNA: TGCGCCAGCAGCCTGGTCCCTACTAGCAATGAGCAGTTCTTC.

The rearrangement joins TRBV23-1 to TRBJ2-3; D not resolved. Being an ORF, TRBV23-1 has a function that is uncertain. The CDR3 is made up of 13 amino acids. Trimming pared 6 bases from V and 6 bases from J, leaving 13 bases between. The CDR3 sequence is CASSKGSVDTQYF. CDR3 DNA sequence: TGCGCCAGCAGCAAGGGCTCGGTGGATACGCAGTATTTT.

The V call is TRBV19, the J call TRBJ2-1, with a possible D match to TRBD2 (6 bases). Germline assignment: CDR1 LNHDA and CDR2 SQIVND (reference sequence). The V and J ends lost 5 bases and 6 bases respectively, with 14 bases between them. The CDR3 covers 14 residues. The CDR3 DNA is TGTGCCAGTAGTGCCCGACTAGATCGCAATGAGCAGTTCTTC. It is translated as CASSARLDRNEQFF. Together with reference TRBV19 and TRBJ2-1, the CDR3 gives the full variable domain: DGGITQSPKYLFRKEGQNVTLSCEQNLNHDAMYWYRQDPGQGLRLIYYSQIVNDFQKGDIAEGYSVSREKKESFPLTVTSAQKNPTAFYLCASSARLDRNEQFFGPGTRLTVL.

The genes are TRBV30 and TRBJ2-7; possible D gene TRBD1, 7 bases. Germline-derived CDR1 and CDR2 are GTSNPN and SVGIG (reference sequence). Trimming pared 3 bases from V and 0 bases from J, leaving 12 bases between. There are 14 residues in the CDR3. CDR3 sequence reads: CAWREGQSSYEQYF. The CDR3 bases are TGTGCCTGGAGGGAGGGACAGAGCTCCTACGAGCAGTACTTC. Drawing the rest from reference TRBV30 and TRBJ2-7, the complete variable domain is SQTIHQWPATLVQPVGSPLSLECTVEGTSNPNLYWYRQAAGRGLQLLFYSVGIGQISSEVPQNLSASRPQDRQFILSSKKLLLSDSGFYLCAWREGQSSYEQYFGPGTRLTVT.

In this sample, this clone turned up a few times. The V and J genes are TRBV10-3 and TRBJ1-1; the D is unclear. Germline V gene lookup returns CDR1 ENHRY and CDR2 SYGVKD. The CDR3 sequence is 13 residues long. V dropped 2 bases and J dropped 5 bases, with 9 bases sitting between them. CDR3 loop: CAISEPSSTEAFF. The DNA of the CDR3 is TGTGCCATCAGTGAGCCAAGTTCTACTGAAGCTTTCTTT.

The chain carries TRBV6-1 and TRBJ1-5; 10 bases are shared with TRBD1. With V trimmed by 2 bases and J by 5 bases, 6 bases remained unmatched. The V gene's germline CDR1 is MNHNS and CDR2 SASEGT. CDR3 length: 16 residues. The CDR3 region is CASSEKGTGAYQPQHF. CDR3 nucleotide sequence: TGTGCCAGCAGTGAAAAGGGGACAGGGGCCTATCAGCCCCAGCATTTT.

This sequence joins TRBV25-1 and TRBJ1-5; D unclear. The V and J ends lost 4 bases and 0 bases respectively, with 16 bases between them. The CDR3 totals 17 residues. Per the germline V gene, CDR1 is MGHDK and CDR2 is SYGVNS. The CDR3 region has the DNA TGTGCCAGCAGTGCCGAGAACTGGGCAAATAGCAATCAGCCCCAGCATTTT. It encodes CASSAENWANSNQPQHF.

Regarding this clone: Other DNA sequences in the sample encode the same CDR3. The CDR3 nucleotides are TGCGCCAGCAGCTTCGGACAGGGCACAGATACGCAGTATTTT. Its protein product is CASSFGQGTDTQYF. The chain links TRBV5-1 to TRBJ2-3; TRBD1 aligns across 7 bases. Germline V gene lookup returns CDR1 SGHRS and CDR2 YFSETQ. Trimming removed 2 bases from V and 1 base from J; junction bases left unmatched: 1. This CDR3 spans 14 amino acids.

In its sample, this clone was seen once. This rearrangement joins TRBV6-5 to TRBJ1-2, with 8 bases identical to TRBD1. Germline V lookup: CDR1 MNHEY, CDR2 SVGAGI. Losses at the gene ends were 7 bases for V and 8 bases for J; bases not matched to a gene: 6. This CDR3 is built from 12 residues. This chain's CDR3 is CASTDRGDGYTF. The CDR3 DNA reads as TGTGCCAGCACCGACAGGGGAGACGGCTACACCTTC.

This rearrangement joins TRBV16 to TRBJ2-3; possibly TRBD2 for D (6 bases). Germline-derived CDR1 and CDR2 are KGHSY and FQNENV. The CDR3 spans 14 residues. With 3 bases removed from V and 6 bases from J, the gap between germline ends came to 13 bases. The CDR3 DNA follows: TGTGCCAGCAGCCAGTGGGAGGACCGGGATACGCAGTATTTT. This sequence encodes CASSQWEDRDTQYF.

The J gene is TRBJ1-4, the V gene TRBV5-1, with TRBD1 matching 7 bases. With V trimmed by 7 bases and J by 3 bases, 9 bases remained unmatched. The CDR3 is 15 amino acids. Germline lookup yields CDR1 SGHRS and CDR2 YFSETQ. The DNA for the CDR3 is TGCGCCAGCTCAGTTTGGACAGGTCCTAATGAAAAACTGTTTTTT. It yields the protein CASSVWTGPNEKLFF. The full variable domain, with the rest looked up from reference TRBV5-1 and TRBJ1-4, is KAGVTQTPRYLIKTRGQQVTLSCSPISGHRSVSWYQQTPGQGLQFLFEYFSETQRNKGNFPGRFSGRQFSNSRSEMNVSTLELGDSALYLCASSVWTGPNEKLFFGSGTQLSVL.

This rearrangement joins TRBV12-1 to TRBJ1-5; the D call in the table, TRBD1, was not verified against the DNA. TRBV12-1 is a recognized pseudogene. There are 16 residues in the CDR3. CDR3 amino acids: CASSFQGGTDNQPQHF. In nucleotides, the CDR3 is TGTGCCAGCAGCTTCCAGGGCGGGACAGACAATCAGCCCCAGCATTTT.

The chain has TRBV7-9 and TRBJ2-3; D may match TRBD1 or TRBD2 (5 bases each). The germline gives CDR1 SEHNR, CDR2 FQNEAQ (reference sequence). There are 13 residues in the CDR3. Deletions cut 6 bases from V and 6 bases from J, with 13 bases between. The CDR3 bases are TGTGCCAGCAGTCGGATGGGACCCGATACGCAGTATTTT. Encoded protein: CASSRMGPDTQYF.

This chain uses TRBV30 with TRBJ2-3, with D possibly called TRBD1 or TRBD2 (5 bases each). V was shortened by 4 bases and J by 2 bases, with 7 bases between the two germline ends. The CDR3 extends over 12 amino acids. CDR1 GTSNPN and CDR2 SVGIG come from the germline V gene (reference sequence). The CDR3 spells CAWMGDTDTQYF. CDR3 in DNA: TGTGCCTGGATGGGGGACACAGATACGCAGTATTTT.

This chain connects TRBV29-1 to TRBJ2-5; 10 bases are shared with TRBD1. Trimming removed 5 bases from V and 5 bases from J; junction bases left unmatched: 17. This CDR3 comprises 17 residues. Germline V CDR1 and CDR2: SQVTM, ANQGSEA. The chain's CDR3 is CSVNRDVDRGHRETQYF. For the CDR3, the DNA is TGCAGCGTTAATCGGGATGTAGACAGGGGGCATCGGGAGACCCAGTACTTC.

This clone appeared a single time. The chain uses TRBV10-1 and TRBJ2-3; D perhaps matches TRBD2 (5 bases). This CDR3 is 15 amino acids long. Per the germline V gene, CDR1 is WNHNN and CDR2 is SYGVQD (reference sequence). V dropped 6 bases and J dropped 3 bases, with 16 bases sitting between them. The CDR3 is CASSPRWERTDTQYF. CDR3 in DNA: TGCGCCAGCAGCCCTCGATGGGAGCGTACAGATACGCAGTATTTT.

Note on this clone: A junction boundary mismatches the germline segment, possibly from a read error. This rearrangement joins TRBV19 to TRBJ1-2; D call uncertain. This CDR3 is built from 18 residues. The germline gives CDR1 LNHDA, CDR2 SQIVND (reference sequence). CDR3 loop: CASSVDLTDAYPGYGYTF. CDR3 nucleotide sequence: TGTGCCAGTAGTGTAGACCTAACTGACGCTTATCCTGGCTATGGCTACACCTTC.

The table lists this clone with a count of one. The chain is built from TRBV30 and TRBJ1-3; the match to TRBD1 covers 7 bases. The CDR3 has 15 residues. Germline CDR1 reads GTSNPN; CDR2 reads SVGIG (reference sequence). V gave up 2 bases and J gave up 0 bases; unmatched junction bases: 4. Here the CDR3 reads CAWSPTGNSGNTIYF. The CDR3 bases are TGTGCCTGGAGTCCGACAGGGAACTCTGGAAACACCATATATTTT.